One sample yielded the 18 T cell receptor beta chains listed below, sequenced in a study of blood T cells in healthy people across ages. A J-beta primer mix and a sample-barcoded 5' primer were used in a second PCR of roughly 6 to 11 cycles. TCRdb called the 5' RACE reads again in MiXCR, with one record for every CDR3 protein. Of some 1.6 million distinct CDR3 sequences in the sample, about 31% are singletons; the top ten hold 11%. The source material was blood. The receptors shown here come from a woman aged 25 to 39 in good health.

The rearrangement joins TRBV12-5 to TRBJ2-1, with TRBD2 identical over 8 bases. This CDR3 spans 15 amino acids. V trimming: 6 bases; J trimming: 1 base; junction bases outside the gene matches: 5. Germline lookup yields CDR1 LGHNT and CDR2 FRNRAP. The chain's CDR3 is CASGRGLGSYNEQFF. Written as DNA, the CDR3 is TGTGCTAGTGGCCGGGGACTAGGTTCCTACAATGAGCAGTTCTTC.

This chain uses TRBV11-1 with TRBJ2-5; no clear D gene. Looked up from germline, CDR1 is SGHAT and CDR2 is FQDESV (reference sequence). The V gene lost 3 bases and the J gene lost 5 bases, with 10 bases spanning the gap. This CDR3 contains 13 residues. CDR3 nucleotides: TGTGCCAGCAGCTTGCAGATTTCCGAGACCCAGTACTTC. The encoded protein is CASSLQISETQYF.

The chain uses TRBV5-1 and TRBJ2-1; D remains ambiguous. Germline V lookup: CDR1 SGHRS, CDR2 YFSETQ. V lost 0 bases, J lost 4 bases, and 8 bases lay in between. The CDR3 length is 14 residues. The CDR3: CASSLEAMYNEQFF. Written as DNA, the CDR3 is TGCGCCAGCAGCTTGGAAGCCATGTACAATGAGCAGTTCTTC.

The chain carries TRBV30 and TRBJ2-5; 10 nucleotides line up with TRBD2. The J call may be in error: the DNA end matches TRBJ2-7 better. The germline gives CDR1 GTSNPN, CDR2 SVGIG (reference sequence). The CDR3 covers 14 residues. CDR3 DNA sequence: TGTGCCTGGAGTCCGGGACTAGCGCTTTACGAGCAGTACTTC. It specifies CAWSPGLALYEQYF.

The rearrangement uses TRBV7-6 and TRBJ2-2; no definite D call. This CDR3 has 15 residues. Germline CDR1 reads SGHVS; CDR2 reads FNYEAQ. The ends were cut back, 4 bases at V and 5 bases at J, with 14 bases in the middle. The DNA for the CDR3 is TGTGCCAGCAGCTCAGTCGTATCGATAACCGGGGAGCTGTTTTTT. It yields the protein CASSSVVSITGELFF.

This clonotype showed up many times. The CDR3: CASSSRTGVDEQYF. The DNA for the CDR3 is TGCGCCAGCAGCTCCCGGACAGGGGTTGACGAGCAGTACTTC. J is TRBJ2-7 and V is TRBV4-1; TRBD1 matches at 9 bases. Germline CDR1 is MGHRA and CDR2 is YSYEKL. The CDR3 extends over 14 amino acids. J lost 5 bases, V lost 5 bases, and 7 bases had no gene match.

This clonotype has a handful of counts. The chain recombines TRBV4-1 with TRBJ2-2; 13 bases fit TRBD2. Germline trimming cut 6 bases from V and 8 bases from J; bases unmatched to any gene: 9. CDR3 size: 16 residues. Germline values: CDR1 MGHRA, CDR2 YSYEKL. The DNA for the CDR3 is TGCGCCAGCAGGCAAACTAGCGGGAGGGTCAAGGGGGAGCTGTTTTTT. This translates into CASRQTSGRVKGELFF.

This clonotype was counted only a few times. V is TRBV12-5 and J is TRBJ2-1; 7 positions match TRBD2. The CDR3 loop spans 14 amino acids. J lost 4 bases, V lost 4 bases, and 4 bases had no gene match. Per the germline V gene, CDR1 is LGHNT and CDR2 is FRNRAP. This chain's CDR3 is CASGSSGAYNEQFF. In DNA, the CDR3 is TGTGCTAGTGGTTCTAGCGGAGCTTACAATGAGCAGTTCTTC.

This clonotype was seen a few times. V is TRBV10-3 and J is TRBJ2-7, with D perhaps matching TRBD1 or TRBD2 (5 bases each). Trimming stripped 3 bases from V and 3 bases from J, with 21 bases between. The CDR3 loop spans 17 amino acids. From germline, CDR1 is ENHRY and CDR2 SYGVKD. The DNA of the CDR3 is TGTGCCATCAGTGACCCCGGGGAGCCGGGACGGAACTACGAGCAGTACTTC. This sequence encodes CAISDPGEPGRNYEQYF.

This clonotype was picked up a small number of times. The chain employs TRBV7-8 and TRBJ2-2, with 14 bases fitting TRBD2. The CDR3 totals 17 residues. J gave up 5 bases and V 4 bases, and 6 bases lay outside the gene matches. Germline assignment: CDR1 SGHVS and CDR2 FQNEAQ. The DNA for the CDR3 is TGTGCCAGCAGCTCCAGACTAGCGGGAGGGCTTACCGGGGAGCTGTTTTTT. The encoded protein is CASSSRLAGGLTGELFF.

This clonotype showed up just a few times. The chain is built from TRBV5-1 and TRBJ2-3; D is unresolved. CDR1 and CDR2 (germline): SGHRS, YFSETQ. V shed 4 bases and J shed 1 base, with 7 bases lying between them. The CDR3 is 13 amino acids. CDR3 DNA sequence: TGCGCCAGCAGCACTCATCGCACAGATACGCAGTATTTT. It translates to CASSTHRTDTQYF.

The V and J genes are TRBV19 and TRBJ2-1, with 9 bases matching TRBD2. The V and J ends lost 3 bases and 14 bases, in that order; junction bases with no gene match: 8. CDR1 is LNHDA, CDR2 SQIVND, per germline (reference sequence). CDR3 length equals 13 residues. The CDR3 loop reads CASSMGSSGRKFF. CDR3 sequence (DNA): TGTGCCAGTAGTATGGGTTCCAGCGGGAGGAAGTTCTTC. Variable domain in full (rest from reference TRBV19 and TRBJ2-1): DGGITQSPKYLFRKEGQNVTLSCEQNLNHDAMYWYRQDPGQGLRLIYYSQIVNDFQKGDIAEGYSVSREKKESFPLTVTSAQKNPTAFYLCASSMGSSGRKFFGPGTRLTVL.

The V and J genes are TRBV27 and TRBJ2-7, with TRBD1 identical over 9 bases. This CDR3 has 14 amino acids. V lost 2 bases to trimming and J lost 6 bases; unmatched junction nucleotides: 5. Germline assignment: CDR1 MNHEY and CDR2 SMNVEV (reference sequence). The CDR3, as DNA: TGTGCCAGCAGTTTAGGGGACAGGGAAACCGAGCAGTACTTC. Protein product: CASSLGDRETEQYF.

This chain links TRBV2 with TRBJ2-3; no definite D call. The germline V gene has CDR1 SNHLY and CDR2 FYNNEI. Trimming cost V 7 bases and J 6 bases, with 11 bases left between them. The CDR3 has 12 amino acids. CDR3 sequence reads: CASNHLTDTQYF. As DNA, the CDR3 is TGTGCCAGCAACCATTTGACGGATACGCAGTATTTT. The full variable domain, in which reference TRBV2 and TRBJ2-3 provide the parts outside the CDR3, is EPEVTQTPSHQVTQMGQEVILRCVPISNHLYFYWYRQILGQKVEFLVSFYNNEISEKSEIFDDQFSVERPDGSNFTLKIRSTKLEDSAMYFCASNHLTDTQYFGPGTRLTVL.

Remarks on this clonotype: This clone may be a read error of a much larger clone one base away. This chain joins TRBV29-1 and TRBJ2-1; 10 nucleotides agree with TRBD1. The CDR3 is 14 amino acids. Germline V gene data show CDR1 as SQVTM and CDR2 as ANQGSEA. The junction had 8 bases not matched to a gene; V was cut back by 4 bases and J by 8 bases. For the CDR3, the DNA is TGCAGCGTTGCTTACCAGACAGGGGGCGATGAGCAGTTCTTC. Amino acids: CSVAYQTGGDEQFF.

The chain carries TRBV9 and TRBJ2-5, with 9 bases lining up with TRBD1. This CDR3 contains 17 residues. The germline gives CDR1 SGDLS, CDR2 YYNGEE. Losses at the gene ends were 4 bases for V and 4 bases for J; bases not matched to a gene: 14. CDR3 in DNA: TGTGCCAGCAGCCCTAGGGATACCGGGACAGGGTCAGAGACCCAGTACTTC. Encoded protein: CASSPRDTGTGSETQYF.

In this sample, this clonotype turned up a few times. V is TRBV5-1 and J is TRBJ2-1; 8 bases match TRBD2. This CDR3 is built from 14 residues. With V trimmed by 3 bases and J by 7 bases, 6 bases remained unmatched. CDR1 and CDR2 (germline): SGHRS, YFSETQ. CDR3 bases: TGCGCCAGCAGCTCGTCAGCGGGGGAAAATGAGCAGTTCTTC. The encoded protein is CASSSSAGENEQFF.

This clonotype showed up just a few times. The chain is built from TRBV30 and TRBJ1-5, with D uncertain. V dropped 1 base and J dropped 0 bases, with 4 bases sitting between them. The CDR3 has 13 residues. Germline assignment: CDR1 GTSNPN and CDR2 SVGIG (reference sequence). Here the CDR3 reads CAWSGGSNQPQHF. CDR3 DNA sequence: TGTGCCTGGAGTGGAGGTAGCAATCAGCCCCAGCATTTT.